The 27 T cell receptor beta chains listed next were all sequenced from one sample in a study of circulating and synovial CD4+ cells in juvenile arthritis. Here immunoSEQ multiplex PCR was the method, and the copy in TCRdb shows in-frame clones only, minus some. In the table there are tens of thousands of clones, over 90% of which are singletons. Source material: CD4+ T cells from blood. These TCRs come from a human donor with juvenile idiopathic arthritis.

V gene TRBV5-1 combines with J gene TRBJ2-3, with D perhaps TRBD1 (5 bases). The CDR3 has 15 amino acids. Trimming left V 0 bases short and J 0 bases short, with 8 bases between. The germline V gene has CDR1 SGHRS and CDR2 YFSETQ. The CDR3 reads CASSLGGASTDTQYF. CDR3 nucleotide sequence: TGCGCCAGCAGCTTGGGTGGGGCGAGCACAGATACGCAGTATTTT.

The chain is built from TRBV28 and TRBJ1-2; D gene ambiguous. Germline-derived CDR1 and CDR2 are MDHEN and SYDVKM. This CDR3 region has 13 residues. The ends were cut back, 5 bases at V and 4 bases at J, with 11 bases in the middle. The CDR3 sequence: CASSGGDGYGYTF. In nucleotides, the CDR3 is TGTGCCAGCAGTGGCGGGGATGGCTATGGCTACACCTTC.

V and J are TRBV27 and TRBJ2-3, with TRBD1 identical over 7 bases. Trimming cost V 6 bases and J 0 bases; bases outside gene matches: 15. Germline V CDR1 and CDR2: MNHEY, SMNVEV (reference sequence). The CDR3 covers 18 residues. DNA for the CDR3: TGTGCCAGCAGCCGAGGGGGCACTGGAGTATCTAGCACAGATACGCAGTATTTT. Amino acid sequence: CASSRGGTGVSSTDTQYF.

This chain connects TRBV7-6 to TRBJ1-6; 9 bases fit TRBD1. V was clipped by 4 bases and J by 0 bases; unmatched bases: 13. There are 20 residues in the CDR3. In germline, CDR1 is SGHVS, CDR2 FNYEAQ. The CDR3 nucleotides are TGTGCCAGCAGCTCCCGGGACAGGGCCGACCTGAGCTCCTATAATTCACCCCTCCACTTT. This translates into CASSSRDRADLSSYNSPLHF.

The chain links TRBV2 to TRBJ2-5, with 7 positions matching TRBD1. Per germline, CDR1 SNHLY and CDR2 FYNNEI. V was clipped by 2 bases and J by 0 bases; unmatched bases: 15. The CDR3 runs 19 residues. CDR3 in DNA: TGTGCCAGCAGTGAATCCTCGGGACAGCCAGTACTGTACCAAGAGACCCAGTACTTC. Its translation: CASSESSGQPVLYQETQYF. The entire variable domain, with the rest obtained from reference TRBV2 and TRBJ2-5, is as follows: EPEVTQTPSHQVTQMGQEVILRCVPISNHLYFYWYRQILGQKVEFLVSFYNNEISEKSEIFDDQFSVERPDGSNFTLKIRSTKLEDSAMYFCASSESSGQPVLYQETQYFGPGTRLLVL.

The rearrangement links TRBV19 to TRBJ1-1; 9 positions match TRBD1. After removal of 3 bases from V and 0 bases from J, the junction contained 8 bases not matched to a gene. The CDR3 is 17 residues long. Looked up from germline, CDR1 is LNHDA and CDR2 is SQIVND (reference sequence). The CDR3 nucleotides are TGTGCCAGTAGTATTGGTGGGGACAGGGTGATGAACACTGAAGCTTTCTTT. It encodes CASSIGGDRVMNTEAFF.

This chain uses TRBV19 with TRBJ2-6; tentative D call: TRBD1 (5 bases). V gave up 2 bases and J gave up 0 bases, with 8 bases separating them. There are 16 residues in the CDR3. From germline, CDR1 is LNHDA and CDR2 SQIVND (reference sequence). The CDR3 region has the DNA TGTGCCAGTAGTATACGACAGAACTCTGGGGCCAACGTCCTGACTTTC. Translated: CASSIRQNSGANVLTF.

The rearrangement uses TRBV19 and TRBJ2-2; D ambiguous. CDR3 length: 12 amino acids. In germline, CDR1 is LNHDA, CDR2 SQIVND (reference sequence). Trimming stripped 11 bases from V and 5 bases from J, with 12 bases between. The CDR3 loop reads CALSRQTGELFF. CDR3 coding DNA: TGTGCCCTATCGCGGCAGACCGGGGAGCTGTTTTTT.

This chain links TRBV18 with TRBJ2-5; perhaps TRBD2 as D (6 bases). Germline-derived CDR1 and CDR2 are KGHSH and LQKENI. This CDR3 is built from 16 residues. V lost 1 base, J lost 1 base, and 13 bases lay in between. This CDR3 reads CASSPLHGGPQETQYF. CDR3 nucleotides: TGTGCCAGCTCACCACTTCACGGGGGACCCCAAGAGACCCAGTACTTC.

This clone was found once. The V gene is TRBV5-1, the J gene TRBJ2-3; D not resolved. Trimming pared 3 bases from V and 3 bases from J, leaving 8 bases between. CDR1 and CDR2 (germline): SGHRS, YFSETQ. The CDR3 runs 13 residues. This chain's CDR3 is CASSSTRTDTQYF. The CDR3 bases are TGCGCCAGCAGCTCGACTCGTACAGATACGCAGTATTTT.

The CDR3 spells CASNSRASYNSPLHF. Here the CDR3 DNA reads TGTGCCAGCAACTCGAGGGCCTCCTATAATTCACCCCTCCACTTT. The chain is built from TRBV7-2 and TRBJ1-6; D unresolved. Between the trimmed V and J ends, which lost 7 bases and 0 bases, there was a span of 10 bases. The CDR3 runs to 15 residues. Germline V lookup: CDR1 SGHTA, CDR2 FQGNSA.

The chain employs TRBV11-2 and TRBJ2-7; 11 nucleotides agree with TRBD2. Germline V gives CDR1 SGHAT, CDR2 FQNNGV. The CDR3 length is 16 residues. V was clipped by 5 bases and J by 3 bases; unmatched bases: 9. The CDR3 DNA reads TGTGCCAGCAGCATTCTCGGGACTAGCGGTAGCTACGAGCAGTACTTC. Encoded protein: CASSILGTSGSYEQYF.

This chain joins TRBV7-2 and TRBJ2-7; possible D gene TRBD1, 6 bases. The CDR3 is 12 amino acids. Germline CDR1 SGHTA, CDR2 FQGNSA. Trimming took off 6 bases at V and 3 bases at J, with 9 bases between the two ends. CDR3 coding DNA: TGTGCCAGCAGGTCGGACAGCTACGAGCAGTACTTC. This translates into CASRSDSYEQYF.

The chain combines TRBV7-3 with TRBJ2-5, with 9 bases lining up with TRBD1. Germline V gives CDR1 SGHTA, CDR2 FQGTGA. The CDR3 length is 15 residues. V was clipped by 2 bases and J by 5 bases; unmatched bases: 6. CDR3 protein: CASSLSRDRVETQYF. CDR3 coding DNA: TGTGCCAGCAGCTTATCTCGGGACAGGGTGGAGACCCAGTACTTC.

The chain links TRBV6-6 to TRBJ2-1, with no clear D. Trimming cost V 2 bases and J 0 bases, with 8 bases left between them. The germline CDR1 and CDR2 sequences are MNHNY and SVGAGI (reference sequence). The CDR3 totals 15 residues. The CDR3 nucleotides are TGTGCCAGCAGTTACGGGCGAAGCTCCTACAATGAGCAGTTCTTC. This encodes CASSYGRSSYNEQFF.

This sequence joins TRBV28 and TRBJ1-5; possibly TRBD1 for D (6 bases). The CDR3 runs 16 residues. V shed 6 bases and J shed 1 base, with 16 bases lying between them. Germline-derived CDR1 and CDR2 are MDHEN and SYDVKM. The CDR3 nucleotides read TGTGCCAGCAGGAAGGGGGAGGGGGTGAGCAATCAGCCCCAGCATTTT. It encodes CASRKGEGVSNQPQHF.

The rearrangement joins TRBV5-1 to TRBJ1-2; a weak D match, TRBD1 (5 bases). This CDR3 has 14 residues. Looked up from germline, CDR1 is SGHRS and CDR2 is YFSETQ. Trimming removed 0 bases from V and 5 bases from J, with 11 bases in between. The CDR3 is CASSLVTDSYGYTF. In DNA form, the CDR3 reads TGCGCCAGCAGCTTGGTGACAGATTCATATGGCTACACCTTC.

In its sample, this clone was seen a few times. The chain joins TRBV5-6 to TRBJ2-7; 13 nucleotides match TRBD2. The V and J ends lost 4 bases and 5 bases, in that order; junction bases with no gene match: 3. CDR1 is SGHDT, CDR2 YYEEEE, per germline. The CDR3 loop spans 14 amino acids. CDR3 sequence: CASSRGLAGDEQYF. DNA of the CDR3: TGTGCCAGCAGCAGAGGACTAGCGGGGGACGAGCAGTACTTC.

The chain combines TRBV9 with TRBJ1-2, with D possibly being TRBD1 (6 bases). V gave up 1 base and J gave up 2 bases, with 6 bases separating them. Looked up from germline, CDR1 is SGDLS and CDR2 is YYNGEE. The CDR3 consists of 13 residues. The CDR3 bases are TGTGCCAGCAGCGTACAGGGGAACTATGGCTACACCTTC. Its translation is CASSVQGNYGYTF.

This clone was counted once. The V and J genes are TRBV19 and TRBJ2-3; D remains unclear. The ends were cut back, 5 bases at V and 0 bases at J, with 6 bases in the middle. This CDR3 region has 13 residues. Germline loops: CDR1 LNHDA, CDR2 SQIVND (reference sequence). CDR3 DNA sequence: TGTGCCAGTAGTCTCGGTAGCACAGATACGCAGTATTTT. Its protein product is CASSLGSTDTQYF.

The V and J genes are TRBV19 and TRBJ1-2, with a possible D match to TRBD1 (6 bases). Germline V gene sequence: CDR1 LNHDA, CDR2 SQIVND (reference sequence). The CDR3 has 13 residues. Trimming removed 5 bases from V and 4 bases from J, with 11 bases in between. This chain's CDR3 is CASSSGHIYGYTF. CDR3 coding DNA: TGTGCCAGTAGTTCGGGACATATCTATGGCTACACCTTC. The full variable domain, completed using reference TRBV19 and TRBJ1-2, is DGGITQSPKYLFRKEGQNVTLSCEQNLNHDAMYWYRQDPGQGLRLIYYSQIVNDFQKGDIAEGYSVSREKKESFPLTVTSAQKNPTAFYLCASSSGHIYGYTFGSGTRLTVV.

The J gene is TRBJ2-3, the V gene TRBV7-2; 10 bases are a match to TRBD2. V was clipped by 6 bases and J by 0 bases; unmatched bases: 6. This CDR3 is built from 16 residues. Germline CDR1 reads SGHTA; CDR2 reads FQGNSA. CDR3 nucleotide sequence: TGTGCCAGCAGAAAGCAACTAGCGGGAAGCACAGATACGCAGTATTTT. Protein: CASRKQLAGSTDTQYF.

This clone was found once. This chain connects TRBV30 to TRBJ1-1, with 9 bases lining up with TRBD1. Germline V gene sequence: CDR1 GTSNPN, CDR2 SVGIG (reference sequence). Losses at the gene ends were 2 bases for V and 0 bases for J; bases not matched to a gene: 4. There are 15 residues in the CDR3. The CDR3 region is CAWSKRDRVNTEAFF. The CDR3 DNA sequence: TGTGCCTGGAGTAAGAGGGACAGGGTGAACACTGAAGCTTTCTTT.

This clone was counted a single time. The rearrangement joins TRBV5-4 to TRBJ1-4; 9 nucleotides match TRBD1. The germline CDR1 and CDR2 sequences are SGHNT and YYREEE (reference sequence). J lost 6 bases, V lost 6 bases, and 6 bases had no gene match. The CDR3 is made up of 14 amino acids. The CDR3 here is CASTTTGGDEKLFF. CDR3 nucleotide sequence: TGTGCCAGCACCACGACAGGGGGGGATGAAAAACTGTTTTTT.

The chain combines TRBV5-4 with TRBJ2-1; TRBD2 matches 8 bases. V dropped 0 bases and J dropped 3; count of bases not matched to a gene: 5. The germline CDR1 and CDR2 sequences are SGHNT and YYREEE (reference sequence). The CDR3 covers 16 residues. The CDR3 reads CASSLGVAGLYNEQFF. In DNA form, the CDR3 reads TGTGCCAGCAGCTTGGGCGTAGCGGGACTCTACAATGAGCAGTTCTTC.

J is TRBJ2-2 and V is TRBV7-8; D gene ambiguous. Germline loops: CDR1 SGHVS, CDR2 FQNEAQ. The CDR3 spans 15 residues. Trimming removed 5 bases at V and 4 bases at J, with 14 bases between. This chain's CDR3 is CASSVFRRFTGELFF. The CDR3 DNA reads TGTGCCAGCAGCGTTTTCCGGCGGTTCACCGGGGAGCTGTTTTTT.

The chain combines TRBV5-4 with TRBJ2-3, with 7 bases fitting TRBD1. V was clipped by 0 bases and J by 5 bases; unmatched bases: 9. Germline loops: CDR1 SGHNT, CDR2 YYREEE (reference sequence). This CDR3 spans 16 amino acids. Here the CDR3 reads CASSLGPTGAVDTQYF. The CDR3 region has the DNA TGTGCCAGCAGCTTGGGGCCAACAGGGGCGGTAGATACGCAGTATTTT.